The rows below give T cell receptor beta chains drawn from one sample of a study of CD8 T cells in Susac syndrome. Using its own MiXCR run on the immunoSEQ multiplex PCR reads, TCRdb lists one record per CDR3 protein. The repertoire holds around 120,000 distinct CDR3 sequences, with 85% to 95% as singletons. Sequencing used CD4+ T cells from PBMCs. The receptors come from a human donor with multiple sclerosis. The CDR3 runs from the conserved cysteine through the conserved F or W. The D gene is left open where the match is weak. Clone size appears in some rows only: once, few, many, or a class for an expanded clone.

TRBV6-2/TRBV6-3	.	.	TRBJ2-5	CASSYSKGKGLETQYF	TGTGCCAGCAGTTACTCGAAGGGAAAGGGATTAGAGACCCAGTACTTC
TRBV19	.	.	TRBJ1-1	CASSAGLNTEAFF	TGTGCCAGTAGTGCAGGGTTGAACACTGAAGCTTTCTTT
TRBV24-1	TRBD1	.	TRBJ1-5	CATGTGDQPQHF	TGTGCCACCGGGACAGGCGATCAGCCCCAGCATTTT
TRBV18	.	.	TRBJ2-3	CASSTASLRGDTQYF	TGTGCCAGCTCAACGGCCTCCCTCCGGGGCGATACGCAGTATTTT
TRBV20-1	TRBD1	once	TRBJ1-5	CSARQGDSNQPQHF	TGCAGTGCTAGACAGGGGGATAGCAATCAGCCCCAGCATTTT
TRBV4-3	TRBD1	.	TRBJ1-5	CASSQGTGGRQPQHF	TGCGCCAGCAGCCAAGGGACAGGGGGTCGACAGCCCCAGCATTTT
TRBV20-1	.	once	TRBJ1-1	CSARDLPGARTEAFF	TGCAGTGCTAGAGATCTCCCAGGGGCCCGGACTGAAGCTTTCTTT
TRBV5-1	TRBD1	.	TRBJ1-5	CASSVTGGEQPQHF	TGCGCCAGCAGCGTTACAGGGGGGGAACAGCCCCAGCATTTT
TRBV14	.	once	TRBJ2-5	CASSQAFQGETQYF	TGTGCCAGCAGCCAAGCATTCCAGGGGGAGACCCAGTACTTC
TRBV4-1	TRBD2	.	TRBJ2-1	CASSQEGAASGGSNEQFF	TGCGCCAGCAGCCAAGAAGGTGCGGCTAGCGGGGGATCCAATGAGCAGTTCTTC
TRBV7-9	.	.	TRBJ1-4	CASSTATANEKLFF	TGTGCCAGCAGCACGGCCACGGCTAATGAAAAACTGTTTTTT
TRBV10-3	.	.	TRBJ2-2	CAIIAYSGGELFF	TGTGCCATCATCGCCTACTCCGGCGGGGAGCTGTTTTTT
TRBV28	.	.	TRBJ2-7	CASSSWESGRDEQYF	TGTGCCAGCAGTTCATGGGAATCCGGCCGAGACGAGCAGTACTTC
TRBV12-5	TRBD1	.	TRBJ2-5	CASGPPDRSETQYF	TGTGCTAGTGGACCACCGGACAGGTCTGAGACCCAGTACTTC
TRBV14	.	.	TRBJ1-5	CASSQGERSRQPQHF	TGTGCCAGCAGCCAAGGAGAGAGGTCTCGACAGCCCCAGCATTTT
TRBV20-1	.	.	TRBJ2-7	CSARAPLGGYEQYF	TGCAGTGCTAGAGCCCCTCTAGGAGGTTACGAGCAGTACTTC
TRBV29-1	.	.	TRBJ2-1	CSVEIWGNEQFF	TGCAGCGTTGAAATTTGGGGGAATGAGCAGTTCTTC
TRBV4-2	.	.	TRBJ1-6	CASRDAKGPYNSPLHF	TGTGCCAGCAGGGATGCTAAAGGTCCCTATAATTCACCCCTCCACTTT
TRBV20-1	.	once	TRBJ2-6	CSARKGSGANVLTF	TGCAGTGCTCGTAAGGGTTCCGGGGCCAACGTCCTGACTTTC
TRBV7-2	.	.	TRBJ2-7	CASSLAYRGEQYF	TGTGCCAGCAGCTTAGCGTATCGGGGCGAGCAGTACTTC
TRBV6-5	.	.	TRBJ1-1	CASRPPGRDTEAFF	TGTGCCAGCAGGCCTCCGGGCAGGGACACTGAAGCTTTCTTT
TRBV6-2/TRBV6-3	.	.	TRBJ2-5	CASARSGTQYF	TGTGCCAGCGCGCGATCCGGGACCCAGTACTTC
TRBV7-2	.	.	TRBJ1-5	CASSRDGGGLAQPQHF	TGTGCCAGCAGCCGGGACGGAGGAGGGTTGGCTCAGCCCCAGCATTTT
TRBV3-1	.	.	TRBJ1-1	CASSRLGGGNTEAFF	TGTGCCAGCAGCCGGTTAGGGGGAGGGAACACTGAAGCTTTCTTT
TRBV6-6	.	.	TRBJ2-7	CASSYDRSYEQYF	TGTGCCAGCAGTTACGACAGATCCTACGAGCAGTACTTC
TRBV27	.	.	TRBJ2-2	CASRDRDYTGELFF	TGTGCCAGCCGTGACAGGGACTACACCGGGGAGCTGTTTTTT
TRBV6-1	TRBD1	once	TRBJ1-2	CASSGLQGMDGYTF	TGTGCCAGCAGTGGATTACAGGGGATGGATGGCTACACCTTC
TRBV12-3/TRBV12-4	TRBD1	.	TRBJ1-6	CASSLHRGTGTPLHF	TGTGCCAGCAGTCTACACAGGGGGACCGGGACACCCCTCCACTTT
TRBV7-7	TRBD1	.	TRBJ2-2	CASSARDRGLTGELFF	TGTGCCAGCAGCGCCCGGGACAGGGGGCTCACCGGGGAGCTGTTTTTT
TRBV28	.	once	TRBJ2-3	CAVRGVSDTQYF	TGTGCCGTTAGGGGGGTGTCGGATACGCAGTATTTT